The sequence of this T cell receptor (beta chain) was determined in a study of T cells in Graves' hyperthyroidism and ophthalmopathy. CDR1 is MNHEY and CDR2 is SMNVEV in the germline V gene (reference sequence). CDR3 length equals 15 residues. J lost 7 bases, V lost 0 bases, and 2 bases had no gene match. As regards this clonotype: Its cognate antigen is unknown.

RNA transcripts were the template for amplifying TCR beta CDR3 regions. The HTBI set primed first-round TCR CDR3 RT-PCR. TCRdb reprocessed the multiplex PCR reads with MiXCR, giving one entry per CDR3 protein. Of about 720,000 distinct CDR3 sequences listed, under 20% were seen once; the top ten hold over 15%. Whole-study results and caveats: Researchers report that a 13 V-J model separated ophthalmopathy from stable hyperthyroidism.

The material sequenced was blood. The V call is TRBV27, the J call TRBJ2-7, with 14 bases fitting TRBD2. The clonotype comes from a woman between 50 and 59 years old with Graves' hyperthyroidism that later progressed to Graves' ophthalmopathy. The CDR3 region is CASSLSGLAGGEQYF. Here the CDR3 DNA reads TGTGCCAGCAGTTTATCTGGACTAGCGGGGGGTGAGCAGTACTTC.